This is a list of T cell receptor beta chains from one sample in a study of T cell responses to AZD1222 COVID-19 vaccine. Profiling relied on immunoSEQ multiplex PCR, and the TCRdb table lists in-frame clones only, not all of them. The data contain fewer than 200,000 clones, about 86% of them singletons. Sequencing used peripheral blood, obtained on day 0 of AZD1222 vaccination. The origin of the receptors is an adult in good health. CDR3s include the opening cysteine and the closing phenylalanine or tryptophan.

V,J,CDR3
TRBV5-6,TRBJ2-7,CASSSSPGGEQYF
TRBV12-3/TRBV12-4,TRBJ2-7,CASRPRTAYEQYF
TRBV6-5,TRBJ1-4,CATGRDNEKLFF
TRBV27,TRBJ1-2,CASSPGQGAFYGYTF
TRBV19,TRBJ1-5,CASSRQASNQPQHF
TRBV20-1,TRBJ2-7,CSARQGREQYF
TRBV7-2,TRBJ1-5,CASSLRPGQGNQPQHF
TRBV7-9,TRBJ1-1,CASSLKANTEAFF
TRBV7-2,TRBJ2-1,CASSIFGTGEWNEQFF
TRBV6-5,TRBJ2-1,CASTMGLAEHNEQFF